The T cell receptor beta chain under discussion was sequenced for a study of CD8 T cells in ankylosing spondylitis. Findings and limits, study-wide: Disease-linked clones proved CD8+ and comparatively uncommon in peripheral blood. Disease-linked clones reportedly concentrated significantly in matched ankylosing spondylitis synovial fluid. Typical of ankylosing spondylitis blood, it appeared, was a TCR beta motif of roughly eight highly homologous variants.

On this clonotype itself: Its specificity is unknown.

Scientists made TCR beta libraries using quantitative 5'-RACE with molecular barcodes. Each CDR3 protein gets one entry after TCRdb re-called the 5' RACE reads with MiXCR. The sample has about 130,000 distinct CDR3 sequences; 12% to 15% are singletons. Germline V lookup: CDR1 DFQATT, CDR2 SNEGSKA (reference sequence). V was cut by 5 bases and J by 6 bases, with 14 bases left in between. The CDR3 contains 12 residues. V is TRBV20-1 and J is TRBJ2-7, with D perhaps TRBD2 (5 bases). This clonotype was obtained from a female donor with ankylosing spondylitis or in good health (not recorded which). The specimen was blood, either unsorted or a sorted T cell fraction (not recorded which). CDR3 coding DNA: TGCAGTGCTCCTAAGGGAGTGCGCGAGCAGTACTTC. The encoded protein is CSAPKGVREQYF.